These 13 T cell receptor beta chains share one sample of origin, sequenced in a study of cytomegalovirus exposure and HLA in healthy donors (dated by TCRdb to 2015 to 2018). The library was produced with the immunoSEQ multiplex PCR assay. A mixture of 60 forward primers for TCR Vbeta segments and 13 reverse primers for TCR Jbeta segments was used in the multiplex PCR. TCRdb took over this immuneACCESS table, retaining in-frame rearrangements with V and J assigned. Such tables are incomplete; in checked studies, under half of the missing clones stem from an unresolved V gene, and the remainder is unexplained. This sample comprises 73,000 or so clones, around 70% of them detected only once. The ten largest clones add up to about 16% of the sample. The sample was PBMCs. Receptors originate from a woman in her thirties or forties in good health and CMV-seropositive.

V gene TRBV7-9 combines with J gene TRBJ1-1; 9 nucleotides line up with TRBD1. The V and J ends lost 4 bases and 3 bases, in that order; junction bases with no gene match: 3. The CDR3 runs to 14 residues. CDR1 is SEHNR, CDR2 FQNEAQ, per germline (reference sequence). This CDR3 is CASSSQGADTEAFF. The CDR3 DNA reads TGTGCCAGCAGCTCACAGGGGGCGGACACTGAAGCTTTCTTT.

A few counts support this clone. The rearrangement links TRBV5-6 to TRBJ1-1, with D unclear. Between the trimmed V and J ends, which lost 2 bases and 4 bases, there was a span of 12 bases. Germline CDR1 and CDR2: SGHDT and YYEEEE. CDR3 length: 14 residues. CDR3 region: CASSFLSVPTEAFF. The CDR3 nucleotides read TGTGCCAGCAGCTTTCTTTCCGTCCCCACTGAAGCTTTCTTT.

The chain couples TRBV7-2 to TRBJ2-7; D is perhaps TRBD1 (6 bases). CDR1 and CDR2 from the germline V gene are SGHTA and FQGNSA. This CDR3 has 12 amino acids. Trimming cost V 5 bases and J 3 bases, with 8 bases left between them. CDR3 sequence reads: CASSRTDYEQYF. In nucleotides, the CDR3 is TGTGCCAGCAGCCGGACAGACTACGAGCAGTACTTC.

The V call is TRBV20-1, the J call TRBJ2-6, with a possible D match to TRBD1 (6 bases). Germline values: CDR1 DFQATT, CDR2 SNEGSKA (reference sequence). The CDR3 totals 11 residues. Deletions cut 6 bases from V and 16 bases from J, with 16 bases between. The CDR3 DNA sequence: TGCAGTGCACTACCCCCGGGACATCTGACTTTC. Its protein is CSALPPGHLTF.

This chain connects TRBV11-3 to TRBJ2-7, with a possible D match to TRBD2 (5 bases). Germline CDR1 SGHNT, CDR2 YENEEA. CDR3 size: 16 residues. The V gene lost 0 bases and the J gene lost 0 bases, with 12 bases spanning the gap. DNA for the CDR3: TGTGCCAGCAGCTTAGAAAGCGGAAAGAGCTCCTACGAGCAGTACTTC. This encodes CASSLESGKSSYEQYF.

The chain joins TRBV2 to TRBJ2-3, with 7 bases that match TRBD2. The junction had 10 bases not matched to a gene; V was cut back by 10 bases and J by 0 bases. This CDR3 spans 15 amino acids. From germline, CDR1 is SNHLY and CDR2 FYNNEI. CDR3 loop: CATIRLGGSTDTQYF. For the CDR3, the DNA is TGTGCCACTATACGCTTGGGGGGGAGCACAGATACGCAGTATTTT. Filled out from reference TRBV2 and TRBJ2-3, the complete variable domain reads EPEVTQTPSHQVTQMGQEVILRCVPISNHLYFYWYRQILGQKVEFLVSFYNNEISEKSEIFDDQFSVERPDGSNFTLKIRSTKLEDSAMYFCATIRLGGSTDTQYFGPGTRLTVL.

This chain links TRBV7-2 with TRBJ2-7; perhaps TRBD2 as D (7 bases). The CDR3 loop spans 15 amino acids. Germline V lookup: CDR1 SGHTA, CDR2 FQGNSA. Trimming took off 1 base at V and 9 bases at J, with 19 bases between the two ends. The CDR3 loop is CASSLVAGALEMQYF. CDR3 sequence (DNA): TGTGCCAGCAGCTTAGTGGCGGGGGCGCTAGAGATGCAGTACTTC.

The rearrangement joins TRBV19 to TRBJ2-7; 10 positions match TRBD1. Trimming took 6 bases from V and 3 from J; bases not matched to a gene: 5. Germline V gene data show CDR1 as LNHDA and CDR2 as SQIVND (reference sequence). This CDR3 contains 14 residues. As DNA, the CDR3 is TGTGCCAGTAGACGACAGGGGGCACACTACGAGCAGTACTTC. It specifies CASRRQGAHYEQYF.

The chain is built from TRBV29-1 and TRBJ1-2; TRBD1 might be the D (5 bases). Germline CDR1 and CDR2: SQVTM and ANQGSEA. The CDR3 has 11 residues. V lost 7 bases, J lost 5 bases, and 11 bases lay in between. CDR3 residues: CSATDAYGYTF. For the CDR3, the DNA is TGCAGCGCGACAGACGCTTATGGCTACACCTTC. Combining the CDR3 with reference TRBV29-1 and TRBJ1-2 gives the whole variable domain SAVISQKPSRDICQRGTSLTIQCQVDSQVTMMFWYRQQPGQSLTLIATANQGSEATYESGFVIDKFPISRPNLTFSTLTVSNMSPEDSSIYLCSATDAYGYTFGSGTRLTVV.

The V call is TRBV5-1, the J call TRBJ2-3; D is possibly TRBD1 (6 bases). V was shortened by 6 bases and J by 3 bases, with 17 bases between the two germline ends. Looked up from germline, CDR1 is SGHRS and CDR2 is YFSETQ. The CDR3 totals 15 residues. CDR3 amino acids: CASNQMGAQTDTQYF. In DNA, the CDR3 is TGCGCCAGCAACCAGATGGGGGCGCAGACAGATACGCAGTATTTT.

The genes are TRBV28 and TRBJ1-2, with 7 bases identical to TRBD1. The ends lost 6 bases at V and 4 bases at J; junction bases unmatched: 14. The length of the CDR3 is 16 residues. The germline V gene encodes CDR1 MDHEN and CDR2 SYDVKM. The CDR3 DNA sequence: TGTGCCAGCAGGCCGACAGGGTCCCCCCGGGGCTATGGCTACACCTTC. It yields the protein CASRPTGSPRGYGYTF.

The V call is TRBV19, the J call TRBJ1-5; maybe TRBD1 (6 bases). The CDR3 totals 16 residues. Trimming stripped 7 bases from V and 4 bases from J, with 20 bases between. CDR1 and CDR2 (germline): LNHDA, SQIVND (reference sequence). CDR3 in amino acids: CASTYGTGPLNQPQHF. The CDR3 DNA reads TGTGCCAGTACCTATGGTACAGGGCCGCTAAATCAGCCCCAGCATTTT.

Worth noting for this clone: Other DNA variants within this sample encode the same CDR3. The chain combines TRBV30 with TRBJ1-5; D is possibly TRBD1 (5 bases). V was pared by 0 bases and J by 3 bases, with 12 bases between. Germline CDR1 reads GTSNPN; CDR2 reads SVGIG (reference sequence). The CDR3 totals 15 residues. CDR3 sequence reads: CAWSVLGLPNQPQHF. The CDR3 bases are TGTGCCTGGAGTGTACTGGGACTGCCCAATCAGCCCCAGCATTTT.